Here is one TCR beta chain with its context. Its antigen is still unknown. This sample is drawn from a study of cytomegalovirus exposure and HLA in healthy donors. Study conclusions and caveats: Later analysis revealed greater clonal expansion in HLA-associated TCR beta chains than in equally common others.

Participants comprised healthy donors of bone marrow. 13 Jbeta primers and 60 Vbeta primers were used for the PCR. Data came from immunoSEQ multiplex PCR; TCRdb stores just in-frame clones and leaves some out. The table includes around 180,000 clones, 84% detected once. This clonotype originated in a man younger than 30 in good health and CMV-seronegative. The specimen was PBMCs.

The CDR3 region is CASSLASTLAGVEQYF. CDR3 bases: TGTGCCAGCAGCTTAGCGTCAACACTAGCGGGAGTCGAGCAGTACTTC. The V call is TRBV7-8, the J call TRBJ2-7; 11 bases line up with TRBD2. The trim removed 0 bases at V and 6 bases at J, leaving 7 bases unmatched. Looked up from germline, CDR1 is SGHVS and CDR2 is FQNEAQ. The CDR3 is 16 residues long.